A single sample gave rise to the 13 T cell receptor beta chains below, sequenced in a study of T cell repertoires and HLA-DP antigens. Their antigen targets remain unknown. Profiled with immunoSEQ multiplex PCR; TCRdb holds only in-frame clones, not every one. Of around 110,000 clones in the sample, nearly 95% were seen once. Sequencing was carried out using CD4+ T cells from PBMCs. Receptors were obtained from a woman aged 18-29 years in good health and CMV-seronegative.

The rearrangement joins TRBV10-3 to TRBJ1-3; D remains unclear. The germline CDR1 and CDR2 sequences are ENHRY and SYGVKD. This CDR3 region has 11 residues. The ends were cut back, 3 bases at V and 6 bases at J, with 3 bases in the middle. DNA of the CDR3: TGTGCCATCAGTGATCAAAACACCATATATTTT. It yields the protein CAISDQNTIYF.

The rearrangement uses TRBV28 and TRBJ1-2, with D possibly matching TRBD1 (5 bases). V was cut by 3 bases and J by 1 base, with 12 bases left in between. The germline V gene has CDR1 MDHEN and CDR2 SYDVKM. This CDR3 contains 15 residues. In DNA, the CDR3 is TGTGCCAGCAGTTTGCCAGGGACTCATAACTATGGCTACACCTTC. The encoded protein is CASSLPGTHNYGYTF.

The chain's CDR3 is CASKGYSGQGNTGELFF. The CDR3 DNA reads as TGTGCCAGCAAAGGGTACTCAGGACAGGGGAACACCGGGGAGCTGTTTTTT. V and J are TRBV28 and TRBJ2-2, with 8 nucleotides matching TRBD1. The CDR3 is made up of 17 amino acids. V was pared by 7 bases and J by 1 base, with 11 bases of the junction left unmatched. Germline loops: CDR1 MDHEN, CDR2 SYDVKM. The whole variable domain, remainder taken from reference TRBV28 and TRBJ2-2, is DVKVTQSSRYLVKRTGEKVFLECVQDMDHENMFWYRQDPGLGLRLIYFSYDVKMKEKGDIPEGYSVSREKKERFSLILESASTNQTSMYLCASKGYSGQGNTGELFFGEGSRLTVL.

The chain uses TRBV6-1 and TRBJ2-7; a possible D gene is TRBD1 (6 bases). This CDR3 contains 12 residues. Looked up from germline, CDR1 is MNHNS and CDR2 is SASEGT. This CDR3 is CASSLQGLRPRV. The CDR3 DNA follows: TGTGCCAGCAGCCTACAGGGTTTGCGGCCTAGAGTC.

The chain couples TRBV7-8 to TRBJ1-2; tentatively, D is TRBD1 (5 bases). The CDR3 contains 14 residues. Germline V lookup: CDR1 SGHVS, CDR2 FQNEAQ. The ends were cut back, 3 bases at V and 4 bases at J, with 12 bases in the middle. CDR3 amino acids: CASSLRDLLYGYTF. The CDR3 nucleotides are TGTGCCAGCAGCTTGAGGGACCTGCTCTATGGCTACACCTTC.

The chain recombines TRBV6-5 with TRBJ1-2; 7 nucleotides match TRBD1. This CDR3 spans 15 amino acids. CDR1 is MNHEY, CDR2 SVGAGI, per germline. V gave up 0 bases and J gave up 6 bases; unmatched junction bases: 7. The CDR3 reads CASSYSRTGLDGYTF. As DNA, the CDR3 is TGTGCCAGCAGTTACTCAAGGACAGGCTTAGATGGCTACACCTTC.

The chain links TRBV19 to TRBJ1-2; 8 bases fit TRBD1. Unmatched junction bases numbered 8, after V lost 3 bases and J lost 5 bases. CDR3 length: 15 residues. CDR1 LNHDA and CDR2 SQIVND come from the germline V gene (reference sequence). The CDR3 reads CASSIGQGVGYGYTF. The DNA of the CDR3 is TGTGCCAGTAGTATCGGACAGGGAGTAGGGTATGGCTACACCTTC. Based on the CDR3 plus reference TRBV19 and TRBJ1-2, the full variable domain is DGGITQSPKYLFRKEGQNVTLSCEQNLNHDAMYWYRQDPGQGLRLIYYSQIVNDFQKGDIAEGYSVSREKKESFPLTVTSAQKNPTAFYLCASSIGQGVGYGYTFGSGTRLTVV.

This chain links TRBV10-3 with TRBJ2-3, with 8 nucleotides matching TRBD2. The V segment lost 5 bases and the J segment 4 bases; nucleotides outside the gene matches: 8. Germline lookup yields CDR1 ENHRY and CDR2 SYGVKD. The CDR3 loop spans 15 amino acids. The CDR3 nucleotides are TGTGCCATCAGTCGAGGCAGCGGGAGCGCAGATACGCAGTATTTT. It yields the protein CAISRGSGSADTQYF.

In its sample, this clone was seen once. This chain uses TRBV12-5 with TRBJ2-7; D possibly uses TRBD1 or TRBD2 (5 bases each). CDR1 is LGHNT, CDR2 FRNRAP, per germline. Trimming stripped 6 bases from V and 6 bases from J, with 18 bases between. The CDR3 contains 14 residues. CDR3 in amino acids: CASGLGWGFGEQYF. The CDR3 nucleotides are TGTGCTAGTGGGCTCGGTTGGGGGTTCGGCGAGCAGTACTTC.

The chain recombines TRBV4-3 with TRBJ2-2, with TRBD2 identical over 12 bases. Germline V gives CDR1 LGHNA, CDR2 YSLEER. The J segment lost 4 bases and the V segment lost 4 bases, leaving 1 base of the junction unmatched. The CDR3 runs 15 residues. The CDR3 region has the DNA TGCGCCAGCAGCCCTAGCGGGGGGGTCACCGGGGAGCTGTTTTTT. This translates into CASSPSGGVTGELFF.

The CDR3 region is CSARGRYGYTF. As DNA, the CDR3 is TGCAGTGCTAGGGGGCGGTATGGCTACACCTTC. This chain connects TRBV20-1 to TRBJ1-2; a possible D gene is TRBD1 (5 bases). This CDR3 has 11 residues. V lost 3 bases to trimming and J lost 5 bases, with 7 bases between them. Germline CDR1 is DFQATT and CDR2 is SNEGSKA (reference sequence).

The rearrangement joins TRBV11-2 to TRBJ2-3; 10 bases are a match to TRBD2. CDR1 and CDR2 (germline): SGHAT, FQNNGV. The CDR3 extends over 16 amino acids. V dropped 7 bases and J dropped 4; count of bases not matched to a gene: 11. In DNA form, the CDR3 reads TGTGCCAGCAACAGTTATAGCGGGGGGCAGGCAGATACGCAGTATTTT. Protein: CASNSYSGGQADTQYF.

The chain is built from TRBV5-1 and TRBJ1-5; 7 nucleotides match TRBD1. The CDR3 runs to 15 residues. The V gene end was trimmed by 3 bases and the J gene end by 4 bases; junction bases not matched to a gene: 7. Germline V lookup: CDR1 SGHRS, CDR2 YFSETQ. The DNA for the CDR3 is TGCGCCAGCAGCTCGGGACAGCCCCCAAATCAGCCCCAGCATTTT. It specifies CASSSGQPPNQPQHF. The full variable domain, completed using reference TRBV5-1 and TRBJ1-5, is KAGVTQTPRYLIKTRGQQVTLSCSPISGHRSVSWYQQTPGQGLQFLFEYFSETQRNKGNFPGRFSGRQFSNSRSEMNVSTLELGDSALYLCASSSGQPPNQPQHFGDGTRLSIL.